Sequencing of this T cell receptor (beta chain) was carried out in a study of blood T cell repertoires in COVID-19. Background on the study: Acute and convalescent COVID-19 samples came from the United States, Italy and Spain. The analysed material was cDNA or gDNA that came from T cells, B-cell-depleted T cells, or PBMCs.

Germline CDR1 is ENHRY and CDR2 is SYGVKD. V dropped 7 bases and J dropped 0 bases, with 7 bases sitting between them. The length of the CDR3 is 13 residues. Per the original methods: Amplification of reference gene primers was used by the study to estimate nucleated cell counts. TCRdb's table, derived via immunoSEQ multiplex PCR, lists solely in-frame clones and lacks some. From that table come the V and J calls and clone size; the DNA was used to work out D and trimming. The sample records more than 80,000 clones, 80% to 90% being singletons. This clonotype was sampled from a man older than 75 with acute or convalescent COVID-19. Sequencing was done on a sample of peripheral blood. V is TRBV10-3 and J is TRBJ1-5; D gene uncertain. The CDR3 DNA reads TGTGCCATCACGGAGAATAGCAATCAGCCCCAGCATTTT. Its protein is CAITENSNQPQHF.